The clone carrying this TCR beta chain appeared once. The antigen is undetermined. These data belong to a study of shared clonotypes between healthy human individuals. The overall study: In total, the donors were a couple of women and a few men aged 18 to 49. The study's findings and limits: Among donors, sharing of clonotypes was expected to be affected by sequencing depth. Estimated richness values were generally larger in naive subsets than in memory subsets.

Repertoires were generated with immunoSEQ multiplex PCR, while TCRdb's copy carries only in-frame clones and drops some. The repertoire consists of some 2,100,000 clones, with approximately 95% occurring once and the leading ten covering over 0.1%. The specimen sequenced was naive CD4+ T cells sorted from blood. Subset given: CD45RA+ positively selected. This TCR was recovered from a man younger than 35 in good health.

The CDR3 region has the DNA TGTGCCAGCAGCCCGCCCCTACGGGTCATCTACGAGCAGTACTTC. Encoded protein: CASSPPLRVIYEQYF. V is TRBV11-2 and J is TRBJ2-7; D remains ambiguous. Trimming took off 5 bases at V and 3 bases at J, with 17 bases between the two ends. The germline gives CDR1 SGHAT, CDR2 FQNNGV. CDR3 length: 15 residues. Full variable domain (outside the CDR3, taken from reference TRBV11-2 and TRBJ2-7): EAGVAQSPRYKIIEKRQSVAFWCNPISGHATLYWYQQILGQGPKLLIQFQNNGVVDDSQLPKDRFSAERLKGVDSTLKIQPAKLEDSAVYLCASSPPLRVIYEQYFGPGTRLTVT.